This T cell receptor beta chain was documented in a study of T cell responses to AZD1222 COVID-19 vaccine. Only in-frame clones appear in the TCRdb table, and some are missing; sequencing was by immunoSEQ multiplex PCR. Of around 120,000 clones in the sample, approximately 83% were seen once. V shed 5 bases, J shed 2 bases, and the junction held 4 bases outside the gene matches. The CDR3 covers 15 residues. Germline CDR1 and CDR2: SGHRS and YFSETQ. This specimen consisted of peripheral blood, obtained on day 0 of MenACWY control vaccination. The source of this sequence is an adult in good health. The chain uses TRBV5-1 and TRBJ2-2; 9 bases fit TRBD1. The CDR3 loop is CASRPTGGNTGELFF. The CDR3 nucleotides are TGCGCCAGCAGACCGACAGGGGGTAACACCGGGGAGCTGTTTTTT.